This T cell receptor (beta chain) appears in the sequencing data of a study of T cells expressing NK-cell markers. Overall study context: Sequenced donors, eight in total, included seven who were HCMV-seropositive and one who was seronegative.

No DNA is given; TCRdb re-called the 5' RACE reads and lists each CDR3 protein once. The specimen's table records some 450,000 distinct CDR3 sequences. The CDR3 extends over 12 amino acids. CDR1 is SGHRS, CDR2 YFSETQ, per germline. The sequence was obtained from a woman between 18 and 75 years old in good health. The J gene is TRBJ1-4, the V gene TRBV5-1; checking the TCRdb D call of TRBD1 is not possible without DNA. Sequencing was carried out using blood T cells: a sorted CD56 or NKG2C T cell subset, CD4+ or CD8+ T cells, or bulk PBMC T cells (not recorded which). The chain's CDR3 is CASSSGQRKLFF.